A selection of T cell receptor beta chains follows, all from one sample in a study of shared clonotypes between healthy human individuals. TCRdb's table, derived via immunoSEQ multiplex PCR, lists solely in-frame clones and lacks some. The table records 2 million to 2.5 million clones, about 90% of them present only once. Sequencing input: naive CD4+ T cells from PBMCs. The origin of the receptors is a man younger than 30 in good health. Some clones in this sample may be carry-over from other donors' samples. Each CDR3 is given with its conserved first and last residue. A D gene is named only where the DNA matches it firmly. Expanded clones get a size class; other rows say once, few or many, or leave the size out.

abundance,d_gene,v_gene,j_gene,CDR3nt,CDR3aa
-,TRBD1,TRBV6-6,TRBJ2-7,TGTGCCAGCAGTTACAGGACAGGTCGGGAGCAGTACTTC,CASSYRTGREQYF
-,-,TRBV28,TRBJ1-2,TGTGCCAGCAGTTTATCCCCGATCTATGGCTACACCTTC,CASSLSPIYGYTF
-,-,TRBV28,TRBJ2-4,TGTGCCAGCAGCACGGGTCGGCCTAAAAACATTCAGTACTTC,CASSTGRPKNIQYF
-,-,TRBV4-1,TRBJ2-3,TGCGCCAGCAGCCAAGATTGGGGCCACCCTACAGATACGCAGTATTTT,CASSQDWGHPTDTQYF
once,-,TRBV19,TRBJ2-7,TGTGCCAGTAGTATATCCCAATTGGCCGGGACAAGCTACGAGCAGTACTTC,CASSISQLAGTSYEQYF
-,-,TRBV5-1,TRBJ2-1,TGCGCCAGCAGCTTGGAGGCAGGGCCTTACAATGAGCAGTTCTTC,CASSLEAGPYNEQFF
-,TRBD1,TRBV5-5,TRBJ1-2,TGTGCCAGCAGCTTGGGGGACAGCTCGAACTATGGCTACACCTTC,CASSLGDSSNYGYTF
-,TRBD1,TRBV7-8,TRBJ1-4,TGTGCCAGCAGCCAAAACAGGGGCACTAATGAAAAACTGTTTTTT,CASSQNRGTNEKLFF
-,-,TRBV28,TRBJ2-5,TGTGCCAGCGCTCTTGCCGACGGGCAAGAGACCCAGTACTTC,CASALADGQETQYF
-,-,TRBV6-5,TRBJ1-1,TGTGCCAGCAGTTATGGTAGGGCGGGATCTCCTGAAGCTTTCTTT,CASSYGRAGSPEAFF
-,-,TRBV4-1,TRBJ2-7,TGCGCCAGCAGCCAAGATCGGTGGGGACAAGGCTACGAGCAGTACTTC,CASSQDRWGQGYEQYF
-,-,TRBV7-2,TRBJ1-2,TGTGCCAGCAGCTTAGGCAGGAACTATGGCTACACCTTC,CASSLGRNYGYTF
-,-,TRBV28,TRBJ2-1,TGTGCCAGCAATGGGGCAGCGTATTTTTCGCAGTTCTTC,CASNGAAYFSQFF
-,-,TRBV29-1,TRBJ2-7,TGCAGCGTTACCGGGAGACAGGGCTCCTACGAGCAGTACTTC,CSVTGRQGSYEQYF
-,TRBD1,TRBV6-1,TRBJ1-2,TGTGCCAGCAGCTGGACAGGGCCTGAAGTCTATGGCTACACCTTC,CASSWTGPEVYGYTF
-,-,TRBV13,TRBJ1-3,TGTGCCAGCAGCTTAGGAAGGCCAGGGCCTGGAAACACCATATATTTT,CASSLGRPGPGNTIYF
-,-,TRBV10-3,TRBJ1-1,TGTGCCATCAGTGAAGTGGTCACTGAAGCTTTCTTT,CAISEVVTEAFF
-,-,TRBV11-1,TRBJ2-5,TGTGCCAGCAGCTTAGGTAGCGGAGGGGAGACCCAGTACTTC,CASSLGSGGETQYF
-,-,TRBV18,TRBJ1-2,TGTGCCAGCTCACCGGACAGCTCTTTACCCTATGGCTACACCTTC,CASSPDSSLPYGYTF
-,-,TRBV28,TRBJ1-3,TGTGCCAGCAGTCCCCCCGGGCAGGCTGCTGGAAACACCATATATTTT,CASSPPGQAAGNTIYF
-,-,TRBV28,TRBJ2-3,TGTGCCAGCAGTTTAATCCAGGGTAGCACAGATACGCAGTATTTT,CASSLIQGSTDTQYF
-,-,TRBV11-1,TRBJ1-2,TGTGCCAGCAGCCCCTCGCCGCAGGGGGGCTACACCTTC,CASSPSPQGGYTF
-,-,TRBV2,TRBJ2-7,TGTGCCAGCAAGCGGCAGTACGAGCAGTACTTC,CASKRQYEQYF
once,TRBD1,TRBV2,TRBJ1-1,TGTGCCAGCACGGACAGGGGCCCGCCAGCTTTCTTT,CASTDRGPPAFF
-,-,TRBV11-1,TRBJ2-7,TGTGCCAGCAGCTTACGCCGGGACGGGATCTACGAGCAGTACTTC,CASSLRRDGIYEQYF
-,-,TRBV5-1,TRBJ1-1,TGCGCCAGCAGCTTTACTGGTCCTGGGATGGGCACTGAAGCTTTCTTT,CASSFTGPGMGTEAFF
-,-,TRBV19,TRBJ1-3,TGTGCCAGTAGACGACAGGCCTCTGGAAACACCATATATTTT,CASRRQASGNTIYF
-,TRBD1,TRBV2,TRBJ2-5,TGTGCCAGCAGCAACGAACAGGGGGCTGAAAAAGAGACCCAGTACTTC,CASSNEQGAEKETQYF
-,TRBD1,TRBV4-3,TRBJ2-7,TGCGCCAGCAGCCAAGAATTATCAGGGGGCAGAAGCTCCTACGAGCAGTACTTC,CASSQELSGGRSSYEQYF
-,-,TRBV5-1,TRBJ2-3,TGCGCCAGCAGACCCGACAGGTCTTTGACAGATACGCAGTATTTT,CASRPDRSLTDTQYF
-,-,TRBV28,TRBJ2-7,TGTGCCAGCACCCTAATGGGGGGGCGGTACTCCTACGAGCAGTACTTC,CASTLMGGRYSYEQYF
few,-,TRBV16,TRBJ1-5,TGTGCCAGCAGCCAAGGCTTCCAGCCCCAGCATTTT,CASSQGFQPQHF
-,TRBD1,TRBV28,TRBJ1-1,TGTGCCAGCAGCCAGGGGGGGGCAGACACTGAAGCTTTCTTT,CASSQGGADTEAFF
once,TRBD2,TRBV4-3,TRBJ2-5,TGCGCCAGCAGCCAGCAAGGGACTAGCGGGGAGACCCAGTACTTC,CASSQQGTSGETQYF
-,-,TRBV2,TRBJ1-4,TGTGCCAGCAGCCTAAATAGGGGCCTTAATGAAAAACTGTTTTTT,CASSLNRGLNEKLFF
-,TRBD2,TRBV9,TRBJ2-5,TGTGCCAGCAGCCCCCTGAGGGCGGGAGGGCCAGAAGAGACCCAGTACTTC,CASSPLRAGGPEETQYF
few,TRBD1,TRBV27,TRBJ1-2,TGTGCCAGCAGTTTCAGGGGGAACTATGGCTACACCTTC,CASSFRGNYGYTF
-,TRBD2,TRBV4-1,TRBJ2-3,TGCGCCAGCAGCCGACTAGCCGGCACAGATACGCAGTATTTT,CASSRLAGTDTQYF
-,-,TRBV7-2,TRBJ1-5,TGTGCCAGCAGCTCTTCCCCGTGGGAGACAGGCCTCTACAATCAGCCCCAGCATTTT,CASSSSPWETGLYNQPQHF
-,TRBD2,TRBV7-2,TRBJ2-1,TGTGCCAGCGCGGGGGGGCAGGGCAACAATGAGCAGTTCTTC,CASAGGQGNNEQFF
-,-,TRBV5-1,TRBJ1-2,TGCGCCAGCAGCAGGGCTACAGGGCGATTGGACTATGGCTACACCTTC,CASSRATGRLDYGYTF
-,-,TRBV5-1,TRBJ1-1,TGCGCCAGCAGCTTGGACACATACACTGAAGCTTTCTTT,CASSLDTYTEAFF
-,TRBD1,TRBV28,TRBJ1-2,TGTGCCAGCAGCCTAGGGACAGGACGGGGCTACACCTTC,CASSLGTGRGYTF
once,-,TRBV11-2,TRBJ1-5,TGTGCCAGCAGCTCAAGGGGGAGTCAGCCCCAGCATTTT,CASSSRGSQPQHF
-,TRBD2,TRBV7-3,TRBJ2-1,TGTGCCAGCAGCTTAAGCGGGAGGGCTTCTGAGCAGTTCTTC,CASSLSGRASEQFF